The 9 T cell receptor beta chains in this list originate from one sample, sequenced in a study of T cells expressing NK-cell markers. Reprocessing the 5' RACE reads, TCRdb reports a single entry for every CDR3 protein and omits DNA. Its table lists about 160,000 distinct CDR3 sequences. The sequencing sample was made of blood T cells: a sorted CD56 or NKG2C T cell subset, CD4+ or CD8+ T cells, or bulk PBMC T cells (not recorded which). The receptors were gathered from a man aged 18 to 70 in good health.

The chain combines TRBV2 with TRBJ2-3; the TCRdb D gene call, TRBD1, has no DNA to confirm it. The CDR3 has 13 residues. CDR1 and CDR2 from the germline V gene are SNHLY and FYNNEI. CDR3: CASGTGSTNTQYF.

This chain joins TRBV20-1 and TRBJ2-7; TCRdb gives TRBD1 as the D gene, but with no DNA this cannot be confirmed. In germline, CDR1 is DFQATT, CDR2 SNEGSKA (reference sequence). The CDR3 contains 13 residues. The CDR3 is CSPRPTGTYEQYF.

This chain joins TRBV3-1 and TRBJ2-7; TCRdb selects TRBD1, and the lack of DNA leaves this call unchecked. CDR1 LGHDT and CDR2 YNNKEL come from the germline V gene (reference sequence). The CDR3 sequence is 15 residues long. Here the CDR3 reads CASSSGTGGRYEQYF.

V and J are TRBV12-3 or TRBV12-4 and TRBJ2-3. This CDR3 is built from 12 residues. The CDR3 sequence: CASSGRSDTQYF.

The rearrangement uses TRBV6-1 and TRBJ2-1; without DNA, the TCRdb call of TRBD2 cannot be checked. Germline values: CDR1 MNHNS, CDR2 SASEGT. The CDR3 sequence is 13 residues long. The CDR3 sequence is CASGAGGDNEQFF.

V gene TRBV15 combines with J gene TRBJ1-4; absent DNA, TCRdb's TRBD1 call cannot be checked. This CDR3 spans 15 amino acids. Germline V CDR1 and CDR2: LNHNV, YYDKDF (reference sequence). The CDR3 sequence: CATSREGGENEKLFF. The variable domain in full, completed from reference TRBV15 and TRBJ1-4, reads DAMVIQNPRYQVTQFGKPVTLSCSQTLNHNVMYWYQQKSSQAPKLLFHYYDKDFNNEADTPDNFQSRRPNTSFCFLDIRSPGLGDTAMYLCATSREGGENEKLFFGSGTQLSVL.

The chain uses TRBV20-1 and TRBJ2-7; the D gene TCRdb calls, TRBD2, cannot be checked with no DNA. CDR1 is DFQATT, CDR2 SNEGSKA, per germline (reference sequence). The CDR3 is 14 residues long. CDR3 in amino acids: CSAHTAGVYYEQYF.

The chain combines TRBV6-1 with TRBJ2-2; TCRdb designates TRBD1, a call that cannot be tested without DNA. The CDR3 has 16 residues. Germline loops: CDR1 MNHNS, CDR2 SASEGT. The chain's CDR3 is CASRVTTGETGELFFF.

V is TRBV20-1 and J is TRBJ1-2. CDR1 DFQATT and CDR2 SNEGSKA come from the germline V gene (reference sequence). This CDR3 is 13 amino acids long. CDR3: CSARDRNNYGYTF.